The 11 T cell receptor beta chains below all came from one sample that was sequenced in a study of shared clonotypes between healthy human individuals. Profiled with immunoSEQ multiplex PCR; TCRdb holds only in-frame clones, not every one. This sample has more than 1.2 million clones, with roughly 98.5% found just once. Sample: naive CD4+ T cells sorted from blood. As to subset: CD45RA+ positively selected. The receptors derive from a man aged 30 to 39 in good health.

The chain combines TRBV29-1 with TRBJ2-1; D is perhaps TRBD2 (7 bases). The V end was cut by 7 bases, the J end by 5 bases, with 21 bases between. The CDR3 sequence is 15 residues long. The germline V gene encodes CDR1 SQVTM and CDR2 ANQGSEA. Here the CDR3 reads CSGWGGQRGHNEQFF. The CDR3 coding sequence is TGCAGCGGTTGGGGCGGACAGCGGGGCCACAATGAGCAGTTCTTC.

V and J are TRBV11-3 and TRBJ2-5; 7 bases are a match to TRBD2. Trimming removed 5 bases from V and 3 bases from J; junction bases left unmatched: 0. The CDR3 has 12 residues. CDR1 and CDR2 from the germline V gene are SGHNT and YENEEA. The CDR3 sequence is CASSGGEETQYF. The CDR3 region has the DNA TGTGCCAGCAGCGGGGGGGAAGAGACCCAGTACTTC.

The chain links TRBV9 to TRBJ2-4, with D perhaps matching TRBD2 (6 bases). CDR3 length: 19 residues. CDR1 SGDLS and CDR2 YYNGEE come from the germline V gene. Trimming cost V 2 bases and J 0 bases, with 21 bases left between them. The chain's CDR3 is CASSVSFGGRVGAKNIQYF. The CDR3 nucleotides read TGTGCCAGCAGCGTTTCGTTTGGAGGGCGGGTCGGAGCCAAAAACATTCAGTACTTC.

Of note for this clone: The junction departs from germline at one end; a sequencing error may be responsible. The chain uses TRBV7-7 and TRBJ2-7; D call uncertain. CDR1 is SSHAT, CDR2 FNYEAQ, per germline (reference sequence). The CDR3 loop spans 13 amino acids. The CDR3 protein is CASSLDDGYEQYF. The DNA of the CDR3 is TGTGCTAGCAGCTTAGACGACGGCTACGAGCAGTACTTC.

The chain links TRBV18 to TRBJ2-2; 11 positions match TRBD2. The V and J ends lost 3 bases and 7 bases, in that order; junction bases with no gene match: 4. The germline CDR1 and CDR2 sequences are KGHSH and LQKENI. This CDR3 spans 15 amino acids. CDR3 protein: CASSPTGTSGGELFF. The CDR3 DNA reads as TGTGCCAGCTCACCGACCGGGACTAGCGGCGGGGAGCTGTTTTTT.

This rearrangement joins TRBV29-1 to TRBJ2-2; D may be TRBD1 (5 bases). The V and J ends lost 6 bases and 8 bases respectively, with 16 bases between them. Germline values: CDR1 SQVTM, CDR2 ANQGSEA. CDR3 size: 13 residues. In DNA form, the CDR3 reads TGCAGCGTCGTGATCAGGGCTGGAGGGGAGCTGTTTTTT. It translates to CSVVIRAGGELFF.

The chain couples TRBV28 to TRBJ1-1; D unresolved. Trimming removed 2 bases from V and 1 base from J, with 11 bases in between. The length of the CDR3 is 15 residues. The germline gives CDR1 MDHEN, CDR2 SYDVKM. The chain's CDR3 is CASSLIVSWNTEAFF. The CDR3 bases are TGTGCCAGCAGTTTAATAGTCAGTTGGAACACTGAAGCTTTCTTT.

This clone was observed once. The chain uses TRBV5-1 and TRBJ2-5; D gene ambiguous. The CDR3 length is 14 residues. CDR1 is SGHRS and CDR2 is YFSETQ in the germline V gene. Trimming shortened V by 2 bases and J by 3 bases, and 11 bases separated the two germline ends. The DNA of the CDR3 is TGCGCCAGCAGCTTAAGGCAGAATGAAGAGACCCAGTACTTC. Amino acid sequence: CASSLRQNEETQYF.

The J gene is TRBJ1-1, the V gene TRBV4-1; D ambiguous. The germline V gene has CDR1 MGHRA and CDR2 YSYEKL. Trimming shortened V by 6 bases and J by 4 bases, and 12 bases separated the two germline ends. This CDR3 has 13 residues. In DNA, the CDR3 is TGCGCCAGCAGTTCCCTGCCGGGCACTGAAGCTTTCTTT. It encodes CASSSLPGTEAFF.

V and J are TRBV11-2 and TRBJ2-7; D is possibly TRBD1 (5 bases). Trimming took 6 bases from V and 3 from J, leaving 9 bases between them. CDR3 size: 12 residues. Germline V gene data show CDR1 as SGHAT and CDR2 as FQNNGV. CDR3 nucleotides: TGTGCCAGCAGAGGGGTCCACTACGAGCAGTACTTC. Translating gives CASRGVHYEQYF.

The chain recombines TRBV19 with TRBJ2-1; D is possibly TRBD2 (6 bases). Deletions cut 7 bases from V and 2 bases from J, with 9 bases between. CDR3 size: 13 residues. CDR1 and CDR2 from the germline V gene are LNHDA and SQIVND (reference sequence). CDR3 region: CASKPSAYNEQFF. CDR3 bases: TGTGCCAGTAAACCTAGCGCCTACAATGAGCAGTTCTTC.